The clone carrying this T cell receptor (beta chain) has just a few counts. What it binds is not known. The sample comes from a study of cytomegalovirus exposure and HLA in healthy donors. Study background: A prior study identified some 100 million unique TCR beta sequences from about 200 million T cells.

CDR1 and CDR2 (germline): SQVTM, ANQGSEA. V trimming: 6 bases; J trimming: 2 bases; junction bases outside the gene matches: 8. The CDR3 spans 15 residues. Broader study findings: With further analysis later on, most CMV-associated TCR beta chains appeared HLA-restricted. Accurate HLA-A and HLA-B prediction from TCR beta sequences was reported for most subjects. The study listed roughly 160 cytomegalovirus-associated TCR beta chains.

Use of 60 Vbeta and 13 Jbeta primers characterized the PCR. The assay was immunoSEQ multiplex PCR, and TCRdb's table has in-frame clones only and misses some. The table lists about 200,000 clones, approximately 11% of them singletons. Sequencing used PBMCs. The clonotype was recovered from a man aged 50-59 years in good health and CMV-seropositive. The chain joins TRBV29-1 to TRBJ2-1; 9 positions match TRBD1. CDR3 loop: CSVSIGTGPYNEQFF. CDR3 in DNA: TGCAGCGTATCAATCGGGACAGGGCCCTACAATGAGCAGTTCTTC.